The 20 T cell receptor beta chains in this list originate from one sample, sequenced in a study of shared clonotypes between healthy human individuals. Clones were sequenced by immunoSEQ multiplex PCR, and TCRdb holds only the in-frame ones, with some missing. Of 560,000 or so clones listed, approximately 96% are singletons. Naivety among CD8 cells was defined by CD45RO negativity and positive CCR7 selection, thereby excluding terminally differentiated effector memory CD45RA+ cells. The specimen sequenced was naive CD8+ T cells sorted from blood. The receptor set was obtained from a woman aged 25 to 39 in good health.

The CDR3 DNA is TGTGCCAGCAGCGAAAGCGGGATTCCCTACGAGCAGTACTTC. Protein sequence: CASSESGIPYEQYF. The chain is built from TRBV25-1 and TRBJ2-7, with 7 bases fitting TRBD2. V was pared by 6 bases and J by 2 bases, with 7 bases of the junction left unmatched. This CDR3 has 14 amino acids. Germline-derived CDR1 and CDR2 are MGHDK and SYGVNS.

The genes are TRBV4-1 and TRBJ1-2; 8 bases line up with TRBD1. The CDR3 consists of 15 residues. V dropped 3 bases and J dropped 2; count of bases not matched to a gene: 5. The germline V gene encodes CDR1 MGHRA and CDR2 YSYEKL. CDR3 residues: CASSHRTGTNYGYTF. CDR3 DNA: TGCGCCAGCAGCCACAGGACAGGGACGAACTATGGCTACACCTTC.

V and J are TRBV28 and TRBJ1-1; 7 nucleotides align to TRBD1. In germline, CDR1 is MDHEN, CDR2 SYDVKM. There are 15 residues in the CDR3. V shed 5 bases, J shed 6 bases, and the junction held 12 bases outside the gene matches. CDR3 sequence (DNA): TGTGCCAGCAGTCCCCACGCAGGGGGTAACGCTGAAGCTTTCTTT. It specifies CASSPHAGGNAEAFF.

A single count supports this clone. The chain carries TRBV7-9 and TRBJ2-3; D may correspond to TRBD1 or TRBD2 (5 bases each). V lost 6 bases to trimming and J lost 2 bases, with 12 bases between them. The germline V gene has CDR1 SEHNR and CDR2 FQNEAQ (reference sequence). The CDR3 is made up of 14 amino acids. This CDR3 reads CASSSMGDTDTQYF. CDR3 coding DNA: TGTGCCAGCAGTTCAATGGGGGACACAGATACGCAGTATTTT.

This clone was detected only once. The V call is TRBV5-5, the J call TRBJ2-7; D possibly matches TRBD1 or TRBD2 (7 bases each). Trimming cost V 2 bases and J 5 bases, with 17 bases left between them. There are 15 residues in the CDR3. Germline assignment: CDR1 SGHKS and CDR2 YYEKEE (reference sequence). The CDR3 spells CASSFRIGRGHEQYF. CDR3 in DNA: TGTGCCAGCAGCTTCCGGATTGGGAGGGGGCACGAGCAGTACTTC.

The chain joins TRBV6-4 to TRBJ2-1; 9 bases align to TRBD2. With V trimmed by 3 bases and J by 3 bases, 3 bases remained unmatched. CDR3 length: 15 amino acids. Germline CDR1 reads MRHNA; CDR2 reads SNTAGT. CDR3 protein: CASSESGRNYNEQFF. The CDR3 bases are TGTGCCAGCAGTGAAAGCGGGAGGAACTACAATGAGCAGTTCTTC.

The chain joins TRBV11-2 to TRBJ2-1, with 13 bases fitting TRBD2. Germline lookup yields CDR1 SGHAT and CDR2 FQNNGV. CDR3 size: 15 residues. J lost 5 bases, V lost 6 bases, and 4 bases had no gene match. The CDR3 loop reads CASRLGLAGDNEQFF. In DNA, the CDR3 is TGTGCCAGCAGACTAGGACTAGCGGGAGACAATGAGCAGTTCTTC.

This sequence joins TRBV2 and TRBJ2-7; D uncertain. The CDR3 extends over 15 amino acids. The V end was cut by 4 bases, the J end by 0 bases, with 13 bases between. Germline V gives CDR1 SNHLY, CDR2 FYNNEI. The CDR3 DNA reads TGTGCCAGCAGTGGGGATACGGATACCTCCTACGAGCAGTACTTC. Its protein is CASSGDTDTSYEQYF.

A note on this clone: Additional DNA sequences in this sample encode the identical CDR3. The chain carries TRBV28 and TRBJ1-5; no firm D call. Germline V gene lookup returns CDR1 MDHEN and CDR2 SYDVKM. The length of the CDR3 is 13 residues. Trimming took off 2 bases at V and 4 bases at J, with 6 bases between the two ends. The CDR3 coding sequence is TGTGCCAGCAGTTTAGCGCTAAATCAGCCCCAGCATTTT. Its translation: CASSLALNQPQHF.

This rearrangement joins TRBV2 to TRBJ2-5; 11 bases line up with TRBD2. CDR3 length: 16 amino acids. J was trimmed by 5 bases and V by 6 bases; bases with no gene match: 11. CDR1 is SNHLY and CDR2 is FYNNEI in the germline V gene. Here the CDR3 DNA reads TGTGCCAGCAGGAAGGGAGCTAGCGGGAGGATGGAGACCCAGTACTTC. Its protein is CASRKGASGRMETQYF.

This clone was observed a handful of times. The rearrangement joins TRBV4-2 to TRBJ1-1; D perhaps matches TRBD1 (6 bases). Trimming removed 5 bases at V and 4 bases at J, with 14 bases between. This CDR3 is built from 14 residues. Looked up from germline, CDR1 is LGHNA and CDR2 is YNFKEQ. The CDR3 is CASSYVGARTEAFF. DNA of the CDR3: TGTGCCAGCAGCTATGTGGGGGCGCGCACTGAAGCTTTCTTT.

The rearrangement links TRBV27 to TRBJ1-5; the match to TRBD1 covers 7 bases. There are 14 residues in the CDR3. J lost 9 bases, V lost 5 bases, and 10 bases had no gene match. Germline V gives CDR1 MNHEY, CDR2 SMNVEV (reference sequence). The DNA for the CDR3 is TGTGCCAGCAGTCTTCAGGGGGGGCTTCGGCCCCAGCATTTT. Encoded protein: CASSLQGGLRPQHF.

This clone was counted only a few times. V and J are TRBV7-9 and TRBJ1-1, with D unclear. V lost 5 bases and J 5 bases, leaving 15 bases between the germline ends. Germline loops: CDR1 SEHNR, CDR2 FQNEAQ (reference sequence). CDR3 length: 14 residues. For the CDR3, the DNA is TGTGCCAGCAGCGCAGACCCGCGGGGAACTGAAGCTTTCTTT. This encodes CASSADPRGTEAFF.

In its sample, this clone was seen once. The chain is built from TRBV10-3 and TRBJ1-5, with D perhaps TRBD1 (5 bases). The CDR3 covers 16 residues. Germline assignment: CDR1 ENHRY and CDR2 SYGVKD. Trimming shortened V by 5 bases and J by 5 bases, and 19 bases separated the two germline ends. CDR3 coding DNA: TGTGCCATCAGTTCAGCACCCTCGGGGCCCCATCAGCCCCAGCATTTT. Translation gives CAISSAPSGPHQPQHF.

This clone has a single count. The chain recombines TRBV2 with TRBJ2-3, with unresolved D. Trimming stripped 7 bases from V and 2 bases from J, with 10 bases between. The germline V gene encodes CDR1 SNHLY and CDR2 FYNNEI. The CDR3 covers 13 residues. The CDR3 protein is CASTGFYTDTQYF. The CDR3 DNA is TGTGCCAGCACCGGTTTTTACACAGATACGCAGTATTTT.

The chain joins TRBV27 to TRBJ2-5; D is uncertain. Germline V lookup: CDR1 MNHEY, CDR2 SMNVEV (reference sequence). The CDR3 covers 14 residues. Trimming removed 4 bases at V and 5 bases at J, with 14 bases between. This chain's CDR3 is CASSSGMHGETQYF. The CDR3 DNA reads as TGTGCCAGCAGTTCCGGAATGCACGGGGAGACCCAGTACTTC.

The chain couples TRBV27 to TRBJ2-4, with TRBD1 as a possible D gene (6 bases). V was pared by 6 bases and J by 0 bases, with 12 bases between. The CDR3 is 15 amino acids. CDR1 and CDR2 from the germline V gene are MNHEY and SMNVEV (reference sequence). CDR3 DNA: TGTGCCAGCAGGACGACAGGCCTAGCCAAAAACATTCAGTACTTC. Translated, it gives CASRTTGLAKNIQYF.

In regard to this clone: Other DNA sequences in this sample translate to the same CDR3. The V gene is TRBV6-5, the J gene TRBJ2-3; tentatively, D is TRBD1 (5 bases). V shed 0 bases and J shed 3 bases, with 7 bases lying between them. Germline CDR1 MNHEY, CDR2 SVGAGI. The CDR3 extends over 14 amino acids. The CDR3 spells CASSYSTDTDTQYF. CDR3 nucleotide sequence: TGTGCCAGCAGTTACTCGACAGATACAGATACGCAGTATTTT.

In nucleotides, the CDR3 is TGCGCCAGCAGGGGCCGGGAAAACACTGAAGCTTTCTTT. Amino acid sequence: CASRGRENTEAFF. The rearrangement joins TRBV10-2 to TRBJ1-1; D gene ambiguous. Germline CDR1 WSHSY, CDR2 SAAADI. CDR3 length: 13 amino acids. V dropped 6 bases and J dropped 2 bases, with 10 bases sitting between them.

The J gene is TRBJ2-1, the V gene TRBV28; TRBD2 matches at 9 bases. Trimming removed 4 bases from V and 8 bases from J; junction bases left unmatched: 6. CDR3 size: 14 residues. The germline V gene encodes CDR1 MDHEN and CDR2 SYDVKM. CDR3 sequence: CASSSPSGNDEQFF. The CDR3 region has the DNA TGTGCCAGCAGTTCGCCTAGCGGGAACGATGAGCAGTTCTTC.